The 25 T cell receptor gamma chains reported below all come from one sample, sequenced in a study of γδ T cells in repeated Plasmodium falciparum infection. Vgamma9/Vdelta2+ and Vdelta2-negative gammadelta T cells were flow-sorted from PBMC for bulk sequencing. TCRdb re-identified clones in the multiplex PCR reads via CATT. Of 5,000 to 6,500 gamma-chain clones listed, about 3.5% are singletons. Sequenced: gamma-delta T cells from blood. The receptors originated from a pool of human donors (malaria-infected and uninfected, not separated).

This clone has just a few counts. TCRdb pairs this DNA with a much larger clone's protein that differs at residue 8, likely a read error; the protein shown was translated from the DNA. This chain links TRGV9 with TRGJ1 or TRGJ2. Matching the DNA to germline supplied the J gene, which TCRdb does not give. Unmatched junction bases numbered 7, after V lost 3 bases and J lost 11 bases. Germline CDR1 and CDR2: GITISATS and ISYDGTV (reference sequence). This CDR3 contains 11 residues. The CDR3 sequence: CALWERNEKLF. The CDR3 region has the DNA TGTGCCTTGTGGGAGAGAAATGAGAAACTCTTT.

This clone has at least ten counts. TCRdb's protein, taken from a much larger clone, differs from this DNA's translation at residue 15, likely owing to a read error; the protein displayed comes from the DNA. The CDR3 DNA sequence: TGTGCCACCTGGGAGGGGGTATGGGGCACTGGTTGGTTCAAGGTATTT. Its protein product is CATWEGVWGTGWFKVF. The genes are TRGV4 and TRGJP1. With the DNA end fitting TRGJP better, the J assignment may be wrong. Germline lookup yields CDR1 EGSTGY and CDR2 YDSYTSSV. The CDR3 consists of 16 residues.

The V gene is TRGV9, the J gene TRGJP. TCRdb offers no J gene call, so here the DNA was matched to germline to obtain one. Germline-derived CDR1 and CDR2 are GITISATS and ISYDGTV (reference sequence). With 2 bases clipped from V and 4 bases from J, the junction kept 14 bases outside the gene matches. The CDR3 runs 20 residues. The DNA of the CDR3 is TGTGCCTTGTGGGAGGCTGCTTTGGACCAACAAGAGTTGGGCAAAAAAATCAAGGTATTT. It is translated as CALWEAALDQQELGKKIKVF.

This clone was counted only a few times. The likely explanation is a read error, given a far larger clone one base away. The same CDR3 also results from other DNA sequences found in this sample. The rearrangement links TRGV9 to TRGJP. No J gene is reported in TCRdb; it was inferred here by comparing the DNA with germline. The CDR3 contains 16 residues. V lost 2 bases and J lost 7; bases outside the gene matches: 5. CDR1 and CDR2 (germline): GITISATS, ISYDGTV (reference sequence). In nucleotides, the CDR3 is TGTGCCTTGTGGGAGGAATGGGAGTTGGGCAAAAAAATCAAGGTATTT. It encodes CALWEEWELGKKIKVF.

By proportion, this clone is medium-sized. This chain joins TRGV9 and TRGJP. CDR1 is GITISATS and CDR2 is ISYDGTV in the germline V gene (reference sequence). Trimming removed 0 bases from V and 9 bases from J; junction bases left unmatched: 11. This CDR3 contains 18 residues. This CDR3 reads CALWEVPQDSLGKKIKVF. The CDR3, as DNA: TGTGCCTTGTGGGAGGTGCCGCAAGATTCGTTGGGCAAAAAAATCAAGGTATTT.

This clone was recorded at least ten times. TCRdb's protein, taken from a much larger clone, differs from this DNA's translation at residue 4, likely owing to a read error; the protein displayed comes from the DNA. CDR3 nucleotide sequence: TGTGCCACCCGGGGCAATTATTATAAGAAACTCTTT. This translates into CATRGNYYKKLF. This chain joins TRGV4 and TRGJ1 or TRGJ2. Trimming took 9 bases from V and 1 from J; bases not matched to a gene: 6. The germline gives CDR1 EGSTGY, CDR2 YDSYTSSV. The CDR3 length is 12 residues.

To note about this clone: TCRdb's protein, taken from a much larger clone, differs from this DNA's translation at residue 7, likely owing to a read error; the protein displayed comes from the DNA. The DNA for the CDR3 is TGTGCCTTGTGGGAGGTGCAATCGGGAGAGTTGGGCAAAAAAATCAAGGTATTT. Translated, it gives CALWEVQSGELGKKIKVF. The gene calls are TRGV9 and TRGJP. No J segment appears in TCRdb, so it was assigned here by matching the sequence to germline. V was pared by 0 bases and J by 6 bases, with 8 bases of the junction left unmatched. Germline-derived CDR1 and CDR2 are GITISATS and ISYDGTV (reference sequence). This CDR3 has 18 amino acids.

This clone was found a few times. The chain links TRGV9 to TRGJP. TCRdb supplies no J gene; here it was assigned by aligning the nucleotide sequence to germline. After removal of 2 bases from V and 12 bases from J, the junction contained 7 bases not matched to a gene. The germline CDR1 and CDR2 sequences are GITISATS and ISYDGTV (reference sequence). This CDR3 is 15 amino acids long. Written as DNA, the CDR3 is TGTGCCTTGTGGGAGGGGCAGCGGGGCAAAAAAATCAAGGTATTT. As protein: CALWEGQRGKKIKVF.

This clone was observed a handful of times. The chain has TRGV9 and TRGJ1 or TRGJ2. The V gene's germline CDR1 is GITISATS and CDR2 ISYDGTV (reference sequence). This CDR3 spans 14 amino acids. V gave up 1 base and J gave up 13 bases; unmatched junction bases: 16. The CDR3: CALWEVGTYYRKLF. The CDR3 DNA is TGTGCCTTGTGGGAGGTTGGGACTTATTATCGTAAACTCTTT.

In its sample, this clone was seen a few times. This DNA's translation differs at residue 9 from TCRdb's protein, which comes from a much larger clone; a read error is likely, and the protein shown is translated from the DNA. The chain has TRGV4 and TRGJ1 or TRGJ2. The CDR3 is 14 amino acids. Losses at the gene ends were 1 base for V and 5 bases for J; bases not matched to a gene: 8. Germline loops: CDR1 EGSTGY, CDR2 YDSYTSSV. The CDR3 is CATWDGPYHYKKLF. The DNA of the CDR3 is TGTGCCACCTGGGATGGACCCTATCATTATAAGAAACTCTTT.

In this sample, this clone turned up a few times. A far larger clone is one nucleotide away, so this likely arose from a read error. Other DNA sequences in this sample translate to the same CDR3. The V gene is TRGV9, the J gene TRGJP. The CDR3 is made up of 19 amino acids. CDR1 GITISATS and CDR2 ISYDGTV come from the germline V gene (reference sequence). The CDR3 bases are TGTGCCTTGTGGGAGACGGCTCGTCCCCAAGAGTTGGGCAAAAAAATTAAGGTATTT. Amino acid sequence: CALWETARPQELGKKIKVF.

As to this clone: This DNA's translation differs at residue 4 from TCRdb's protein, which comes from a much larger clone; a read error is likely, and the protein shown is translated from the DNA. The chain has TRGV9 and TRGJ1 or TRGJ2. The J gene, not given by TCRdb, was assigned here from a germline match of the nucleotide sequence. CDR1 is GITISATS and CDR2 is ISYDGTV in the germline V gene (reference sequence). Trimming removed 9 bases from V and 9 bases from J; junction bases left unmatched: 8. The CDR3 totals 10 residues. Here the CDR3 reads CALRTVKKLF. The CDR3, as DNA: TGTGCCTTGCGGACAGTTAAGAAACTCTTT.

This clone occurred many times. Written as DNA, the CDR3 is TGTGCCACCTGGGACAGGCTGGGGAAACTCTTT. Its protein is CATWDRLGKLF. The chain links TRGV5 to TRGJ1 or TRGJ2. With 0 bases clipped from V and 12 bases from J, the junction kept 5 bases outside the gene matches. The germline V gene has CDR1 VINAFY and CDR2 YDVSNSKD. This CDR3 contains 11 residues.

This clone was observed a few times. The protein recorded in TCRdb matches a much larger clone and deviates from this DNA's translation at residue 3, suggesting a read error; the protein here is obtained by translating the DNA. V and J are TRGV2 and TRGJ1 or TRGJ2. Germline V gene lookup returns CDR1 EGSNGY and CDR2 YDSYNSKV. CDR3 length equals 12 residues. In DNA, the CDR3 is TGTGCCTCCTGGGACCCCTGGTATAAGAAACTCTTT. Protein: CASWDPWYKKLF.

As regards this clone: The protein that TCRdb holds for this DNA derives from a much larger clone and differs from the translated DNA at residue 15, which likely indicates a read error; the protein shown here is translated from the DNA. TRGV9 is the V gene, and the J gene was not called. The CDR3 is made up of 17 amino acids. Germline V gene data show CDR1 as GITISATS and CDR2 as ISYDGTV (reference sequence). The CDR3 protein is CALWEDSQELGKKIMVF. The CDR3 DNA follows: TGTGCCTTGTGGGAGGATAGCCAAGAGTTGGGCAAAAAAATCATGGTATTT.

To note about this clone: A far larger clone is one base from this, pointing to a likely read error. This CDR3 is also generated by other DNA sequences in the sample. The V gene is TRGV9; the J gene was not called. The CDR3 consists of 13 residues. Germline-derived CDR1 and CDR2 are GITISATS and ISYDGTV (reference sequence). The CDR3 DNA reads TGTGCCTTGTGGGAGCCACATTATTATAAGAAACTTTTT. Protein product: CALWEPHYYKKLF.

Note on this clone: The limits of the CDR3 on the DNA are not certain, so only TCRdb's listed CDR3 is given. J gene calling gave no result, while the V gene is TRGV4. The germline gives CDR1 EGSTGY, CDR2 YDSYTSSV. The CDR3 spans 33 amino acids, including both terminal residues. CDR3 residues: CATWMGQRIIIRNSLAVEQHLLSQVSIGRIQHF.

In its sample, this clone was seen many times. A read error may explain this, as a much larger clone is one base away. Other DNA sequences in the sample encode the same CDR3. V is TRGV9 and J is TRGJP. The CDR3 length is 17 residues. Trimming cost V 1 base and J 3 bases; bases outside gene matches: 3. The V gene's germline CDR1 is GITISATS and CDR2 ISYDGTV (reference sequence). CDR3 nucleotide sequence: TGTGCCTTGTGGGAGGTACAGCAAGAGTTGGGCAAAAAAATCAAGGTATTT. Translated, it gives CALWEVQQELGKKIKVF.

This clone appeared many times. TCRdb's protein, taken from a much larger clone, differs from this DNA's translation at residue 11, likely owing to a read error; the protein displayed comes from the DNA. The same CDR3 also results from other DNA sequences found in this sample. The genes are TRGV3 and TRGJ1 or TRGJ2. The CDR3 totals 22 residues. The germline V gene encodes CDR1 VTNTFY and CDR2 YDVSTARD (reference sequence). Unmatched junction bases numbered 26, after V lost 0 bases and J lost 0 bases. CDR3 amino acids: CATWDRRLVRAPTISNYYKKLF. In DNA, the CDR3 is TGTGCCACCTGGGACAGGCGTTTAGTAAGGGCGCCCACCATATCGAATTATTATAAGAAACTCTTT.

This clone appeared a few times. A read error may explain this, as a much larger clone is one base away. This specimen includes other DNA sequences encoding the same CDR3. The gene calls are TRGV8 and TRGJ1 or TRGJ2. The germline gives CDR1 VENAVY, CDR2 YDSYNSRV. The CDR3 is 12 amino acids. CDR3 in DNA: TGTGCTACCTGGGATAGGGGGTATAAGAAACTCTTT. This codes for CATWDRGYKKLF.

This clone has just a few counts. TCRdb attributes to this sequence the protein of a much larger clone, which differs from the DNA translation at residue 3; a read error is likely, and the protein displayed is translated from the DNA. The chain carries TRGV9 and TRGJP. TCRdb does not report a J gene; here it was assigned by matching the DNA to germline references. The CDR3 has 20 amino acids. From germline, CDR1 is GITISATS and CDR2 ISYDGTV (reference sequence). CDR3 sequence reads: CASWEVVSKDRELGKKIKVF. The CDR3 nucleotides are TGTGCCTCGTGGGAGGTCGTCTCAAAAGATCGAGAGTTGGGCAAAAAAATCAAGGTATTT.

This clone was recorded many times. TCRdb's entry gives the protein of a much larger clone, which mismatches this DNA's translation at residue 6, likely from a read error; the protein reported here is translated from the DNA. The J gene is TRGJP, the V gene TRGV9. The J gene was not available in TCRdb and was assigned here by matching the DNA to germline segments. J gave up 6 bases and V 2 bases, and 4 bases lay outside the gene matches. The CDR3 loop spans 16 amino acids. Germline-derived CDR1 and CDR2 are GITISATS and ISYDGTV (reference sequence). This CDR3 is CALWEASELGKKIKVF. Here the CDR3 DNA reads TGTGCCTTGTGGGAGGCCTCAGAGTTGGGCAAAAAAATCAAGGTATTT.

On this clone itself: The TCRdb protein comes from a much larger clone and disagrees with this DNA's translation at residue 9, likely due to a read error; the protein given here is derived from the DNA. This rearrangement joins TRGV9 to TRGJP. Germline matching of the DNA provided the J gene here, since TCRdb leaves it blank. There are 17 residues in the CDR3. Germline lookup yields CDR1 GITISATS and CDR2 ISYDGTV (reference sequence). The CDR3 here is CALWEPLQVLGKKIKVF. The CDR3, as DNA: TGTGCCTTGTGGGAGCCTTTGCAAGTGTTGGGCAAAAAAATCAAGGTATTT.

Concerning this clone itself: The protein recorded in TCRdb matches a much larger clone and deviates from this DNA's translation at residue 6, suggesting a read error; the protein here is obtained by translating the DNA. DNA for the CDR3: TGTGCCACCTGGGATGAGTTTTATTATTATAAGAAACTCTTT. As protein: CATWDEFYYYKKLF. The rearrangement joins TRGV4 to TRGJ1 or TRGJ2. TCRdb is silent on the J gene; assignment here came from matching the DNA to germline. The CDR3 contains 14 residues. V was clipped by 2 bases and J by 2 bases; unmatched bases: 6. CDR1 is EGSTGY and CDR2 is YDSYTSSV in the germline V gene.

Comments on this clone: A far larger clone is one nucleotide away, so this likely arose from a read error. This CDR3 is also generated by other DNA sequences in the sample. The chain employs TRGV9 and TRGJ1 or TRGJ2. The CDR3 extends over 11 amino acids. Germline V gene data show CDR1 as GITISATS and CDR2 as ISYDGTV (reference sequence). CDR3 sequence (DNA): TGCGCCTTGTGGGAGGTGCACGAGAAACTCTTT. It codes for CALWEVHEKLF.